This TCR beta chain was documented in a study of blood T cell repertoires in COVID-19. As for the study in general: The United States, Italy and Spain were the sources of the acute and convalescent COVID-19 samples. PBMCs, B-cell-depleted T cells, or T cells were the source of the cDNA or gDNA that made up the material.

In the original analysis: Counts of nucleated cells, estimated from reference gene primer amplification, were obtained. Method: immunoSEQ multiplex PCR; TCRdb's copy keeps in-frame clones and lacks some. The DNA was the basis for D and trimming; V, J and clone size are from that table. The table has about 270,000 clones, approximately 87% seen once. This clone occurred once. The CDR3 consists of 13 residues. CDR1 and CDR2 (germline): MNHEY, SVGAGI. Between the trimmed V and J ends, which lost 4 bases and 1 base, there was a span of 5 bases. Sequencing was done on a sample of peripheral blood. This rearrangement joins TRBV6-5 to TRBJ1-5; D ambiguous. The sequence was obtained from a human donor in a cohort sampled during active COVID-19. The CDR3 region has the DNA TGTGCCAGCAGTTTGGGCAGCAATCAGCCCCAGCATTTT. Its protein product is CASSLGSNQPQHF.